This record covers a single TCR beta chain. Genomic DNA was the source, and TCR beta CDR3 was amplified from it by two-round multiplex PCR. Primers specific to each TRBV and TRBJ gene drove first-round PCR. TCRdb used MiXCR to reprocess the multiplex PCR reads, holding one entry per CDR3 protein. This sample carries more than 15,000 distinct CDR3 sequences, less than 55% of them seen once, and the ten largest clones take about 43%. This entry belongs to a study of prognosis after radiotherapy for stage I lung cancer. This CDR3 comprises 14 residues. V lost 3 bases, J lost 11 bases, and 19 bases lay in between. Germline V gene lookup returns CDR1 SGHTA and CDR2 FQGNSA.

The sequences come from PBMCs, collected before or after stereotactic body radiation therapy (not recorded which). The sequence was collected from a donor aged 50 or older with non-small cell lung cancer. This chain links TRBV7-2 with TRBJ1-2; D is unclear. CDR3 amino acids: CASSFQGRNYCYTF. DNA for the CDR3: TGTGCCAGCAGCTTTCAAGGACGGAACTATTGTTACACCTTC.